The clone carrying this T cell receptor (beta chain) is medium-sized (0.01 to 0.1%) by share. The antigen remains undetermined. These data originate in a study of early T cells in non-severe SARS-CoV-2 infection. For the study at large: Sequencing of unsorted whole blood was done on bulk RNA, leaving chains unpaired. Study-wide findings and caveats: Sequences matched to VDJdb favored anti-spike CD8 responses, while private and CD4 specificities were missed.

The V gene lost 3 bases and the J gene lost 8 bases, with 19 bases spanning the gap. CDR3 length: 15 amino acids. The TCR library protocol attached unique molecular identifiers to the individual cDNA molecules. TCRdb reprocessed the 5' RACE reads with MiXCR, giving one entry per CDR3 protein. The sample contains around 80,000 distinct CDR3 sequences, over 10% of which appear only once. The chain uses TRBV12-3 or TRBV12-4 and TRBJ1-2; no clear D. Sequencing was carried out using whole blood. This clonotype was sampled from an adult who was a healthcare worker with PCR-confirmed SARS-CoV-2 infection or an uninfected control (not recorded which). CDR3 region: CASSFWGNRPGGYTF. In DNA, the CDR3 is TGTGCCAGCAGTTTCTGGGGTAACCGACCGGGGGGCTACACCTTC.